Following are 18 T cell receptor beta chains from one sample sequenced in a study of shared clonotypes between healthy human individuals. The method was immunoSEQ multiplex PCR; TCRdb's version includes in-frame clones alone and lacks a portion of them. The sample shows fewer than 1.6 million clones, around 98.5% of them seen only once. The sample taken for sequencing was naive CD4+ T cells sorted from blood. This sample's subset: CD45RA+ positively selected. The receptors originated from a man in his thirties or forties in good health.

The chain recombines TRBV29-1 with TRBJ2-1; 7 positions match TRBD1. Germline values: CDR1 SQVTM, CDR2 ANQGSEA. J gave up 15 bases and V 6 bases, and 5 bases lay outside the gene matches. The CDR3 contains 9 residues. The CDR3 region has the DNA TGCAGCGTCGCGCAGGGGGTGTTCTTC. Its protein product is CSVAQGVFF.

V and J are TRBV5-1 and TRBJ2-5; perhaps D is TRBD1 or TRBD2 (6 bases each). CDR3 size: 14 residues. V gave up 3 bases and J gave up 5 bases, with 14 bases separating them. CDR1 and CDR2 from the germline V gene are SGHRS and YFSETQ. Written as DNA, the CDR3 is TGCGCCAGCAGCTCGGACAGTGGGGGGGAGACCCAGTACTTC. This gives the protein CASSSDSGGETQYF.

CDR3 sequence: CASSLGLQPISGNTIYF. The CDR3 DNA reads as TGCGCCAGCAGCTTGGGTTTACAGCCGATCTCTGGAAACACCATATATTTT. The rearrangement uses TRBV5-1 and TRBJ1-3; no clear D gene. This CDR3 spans 17 amino acids. CDR1 and CDR2 (germline): SGHRS, YFSETQ. The V end was cut by 0 bases, the J end by 0 bases, with 13 bases between.

This clone was seen only once. The sample has other DNA sequences that encode this CDR3 too. This rearrangement joins TRBV29-1 to TRBJ1-5, with D possibly TRBD1 on 6 matching bases. Germline CDR1 reads SQVTM; CDR2 reads ANQGSEA. The length of the CDR3 is 12 residues. V lost 4 bases to trimming and J lost 2 bases, with 6 bases between them. For the CDR3, the DNA is TGCAGCGTTGGGACAGGCAATCAGCCCCAGCATTTT. It encodes CSVGTGNQPQHF.

J is TRBJ2-7 and V is TRBV7-2, with D possibly matching TRBD1 (6 bases). The CDR3 extends over 13 amino acids. Germline V lookup: CDR1 SGHTA, CDR2 FQGNSA. V was cut by 5 bases and J by 1 base, with 9 bases left in between. CDR3 nucleotide sequence: TGTGCCAGCAGCCCGACAGGTTCCTACGAGCAGTACTTC. This encodes CASSPTGSYEQYF.

This sequence joins TRBV7-9 and TRBJ2-3; 7 nucleotides align to TRBD2. From germline, CDR1 is SEHNR and CDR2 FQNEAQ (reference sequence). The CDR3 contains 14 residues. Trimming cost V 3 bases and J 5 bases; bases outside gene matches: 5. For the CDR3, the DNA is TGTGCCAGCAGCTTGCGGGAGATTAGAGATACGCAGTATTTT. Its translation is CASSLREIRDTQYF.

The chain has TRBV5-1 and TRBJ2-7, with 8 bases identical to TRBD1. Germline V gene lookup returns CDR1 SGHRS and CDR2 YFSETQ. V gave up 4 bases and J gave up 4 bases; unmatched junction bases: 7. The length of the CDR3 is 14 residues. CDR3 protein: CASSDPQGAYEQYF. The CDR3 DNA sequence: TGCGCCAGCAGCGATCCGCAGGGGGCTTACGAGCAGTACTTC.

This chain uses TRBV2 with TRBJ2-1, with D perhaps TRBD1 (7 bases). The CDR3 is 14 residues long. V lost 6 bases to trimming and J lost 6 bases, with 15 bases between them. Germline lookup yields CDR1 SNHLY and CDR2 FYNNEI. Here the CDR3 DNA reads TGTGCCAGCAGCGTGGAGGGACAGCTCAATGAGCAGTTCTTC. This sequence encodes CASSVEGQLNEQFF.

V usage is TRBV28 and J usage is TRBJ2-7, with TRBD2 as a possible D gene (5 bases). The CDR3 spans 12 residues. V gave up 10 bases and J gave up 4 bases, with 14 bases separating them. Germline CDR1 MDHEN, CDR2 SYDVKM. CDR3 region: CAISGSRYEQYF. CDR3 bases: TGTGCCATAAGTGGGAGTAGGTACGAGCAGTACTTC.

This rearrangement joins TRBV9 to TRBJ2-3, with D maybe TRBD1 (6 bases). The CDR3 has 13 residues. The ends were cut back, 1 base at V and 14 bases at J, with 17 bases in the middle. Germline CDR1 SGDLS, CDR2 YYNGEE. CDR3 in amino acids: CASSVTAQGTGYF. The DNA for the CDR3 is TGTGCCAGCAGCGTAACCGCCCAGGGGACGGGGTATTTT.

This clone was seen just once. The genes are TRBV6-1 and TRBJ2-7; 8 nucleotides match TRBD1. CDR1 MNHNS and CDR2 SASEGT come from the germline V gene. This CDR3 is built from 15 residues. The junction had 7 bases not matched to a gene; V was cut back by 0 bases and J by 6 bases. In DNA form, the CDR3 reads TGTGCCAGCAGTGAAGCTGGCAGGGGGCGAGGCGAGCAGTACTTC. Protein sequence: CASSEAGRGRGEQYF.

The rearrangement links TRBV25-1 to TRBJ1-2; D unclear. V was clipped by 1 base and J by 1 base, with 13 bases between them. The CDR3 has 16 amino acids. Germline values: CDR1 MGHDK, CDR2 SYGVNS. The chain's CDR3 is CASSELLPLSNYGYTF. CDR3 nucleotides: TGTGCCAGCAGTGAATTGCTACCGCTTAGTAACTATGGCTACACCTTC.

The V call is TRBV7-6, the J call TRBJ2-3; the match to TRBD2 covers 9 bases. Germline values: CDR1 SGHVS, CDR2 FNYEAQ. The CDR3 loop spans 17 amino acids. Trimming removed 5 bases from V and 4 bases from J; junction bases left unmatched: 13. The DNA of the CDR3 is TGTGCCAGCAGCCGTGATGCGCTAGCGGGATTAGCAGATACGCAGTATTTT. Protein sequence: CASSRDALAGLADTQYF.

This chain links TRBV4-3 with TRBJ2-2; 7 bases fit TRBD2. From germline, CDR1 is LGHNA and CDR2 YSLEER. The CDR3 runs to 17 residues. Germline trimming cut 3 bases from V and 3 bases from J; bases unmatched to any gene: 10. CDR3 in amino acids: CASSHRGVGLDTGELFF. Written as DNA, the CDR3 is TGCGCCAGCAGCCACCGGGGGGTTGGACTTGACACCGGGGAGCTGTTTTTT.

This clone was counted once. The chain has TRBV5-4 and TRBJ2-7; 9 nucleotides line up with TRBD1. CDR1 is SGHNT and CDR2 is YYREEE in the germline V gene (reference sequence). V lost 0 bases and J lost 7; bases outside the gene matches: 2. The CDR3 is made up of 13 amino acids. CDR3 sequence: CASSLAGQGEQYF. In DNA form, the CDR3 reads TGTGCCAGCAGCTTGGCCGGACAGGGGGAGCAGTACTTC.

This chain connects TRBV9 to TRBJ2-7, with 8 bases lining up with TRBD1. With V trimmed by 4 bases and J by 3 bases, 12 bases remained unmatched. The CDR3 runs to 16 residues. CDR1 is SGDLS and CDR2 is YYNGEE in the germline V gene. The CDR3 here is CASSRRTGRMGYEQYF. The CDR3 bases are TGTGCCAGCAGCCGTCGGACAGGGCGAATGGGCTACGAGCAGTACTTC.

The sample holds one count of this clone. CDR3 protein: CASSPIALPYNEQFF. DNA for the CDR3: TGTGCCAGCAGTCCAATAGCGTTACCCTACAATGAGCAGTTCTTC. The chain combines TRBV28 with TRBJ2-1, with D possibly matching TRBD2 (5 bases). The ends were cut back, 5 bases at V and 2 bases at J, with 13 bases in the middle. The CDR3 consists of 15 residues. Germline loops: CDR1 MDHEN, CDR2 SYDVKM.

The table lists this clone with a count of one. The chain is built from TRBV18 and TRBJ1-2; D possibly corresponds to TRBD1 (5 bases). CDR3 size: 15 residues. The V gene's germline CDR1 is KGHSH and CDR2 LQKENI. Trimming took 4 bases from V and 2 from J, leaving 14 bases between them. The DNA of the CDR3 is TGTGCCAGCTCACGGTCTATAGCAGGGAACTATGGCTACACCTTC. Residues: CASSRSIAGNYGYTF.